This TCR beta chain was documented in a study of blood T cells in healthy people across ages. Overall study results and limits: Among long-lived donors, naive CD4+ cells were more numerous and diversity higher than in aged donors.

Alongside a J-beta primer mix, a sample-barcoded 5' primer served in a second PCR lasting about 7 to 12 cycles. Each CDR3 protein gets one entry after TCRdb re-called the 5' RACE reads with MiXCR. Here the sample spans about 1.5 million distinct CDR3 sequences, approximately 43% being singletons. Details on this clonotype: Its antigen is as yet unknown.

Germline V gives CDR1 SEHNR, CDR2 FQNEAQ (reference sequence). The CDR3 covers 13 residues. The source of this sequence is a woman aged 18-29 years in good health. This chain links TRBV7-9 with TRBJ2-5; D is ambiguous. The J call may be incorrect, as the DNA end agrees better with TRBJ2-7. The material sequenced was blood. The CDR3 protein is CASSVSSVYEQYF. The CDR3 DNA sequence: TGTGCCAGCAGCGTTAGCTCTGTCTACGAGCAGTACTTC.